These 11 T cell receptor beta chains were all obtained from the same sample, sequenced in a study of spatial heterogeneity in lung cancer. TCRdb redid the calling of the 5' RACE reads with MiXCR, one entry per CDR3 protein. The sample holds under 75,000 distinct CDR3 sequences, less than 15% seen once. The time point was: sample taken at primary tumor resection. No cells were sorted before sequencing. The whole RNA sequenced was extracted from tumor, nontumor lung or frozen PBMC. The sample in question was PBMCs, obtained at surgery. All receptors derive from a male donor with early-stage non-small cell lung cancer.

The chain has TRBV20-1 and TRBJ2-7, with 10 positions matching TRBD2. V was pared by 2 bases and J by 1 base, with 8 bases of the junction left unmatched. CDR1 and CDR2 (germline): DFQATT, SNEGSKA (reference sequence). The CDR3 spans 16 residues. The CDR3 protein is CSARLMTSGRSYEQYF. Written as DNA, the CDR3 is TGCAGTGCTAGACTAATGACTAGCGGGCGGTCCTACGAGCAGTACTTC.

This chain joins TRBV5-1 and TRBJ2-2; TRBD2 is a possible D gene (5 bases). V lost 0 bases and J 11 bases, leaving 14 bases between the germline ends. Germline CDR1 SGHRS, CDR2 YFSETQ. This CDR3 is built from 14 residues. Written as DNA, the CDR3 is TGCGCCAGCAGCTTGGCCATGGGGAGCCGAGAGCTGTTTTTT. Its translation: CASSLAMGSRELFF.

This clonotype came up many times. The J gene is TRBJ2-3, the V gene TRBV11-2; possibly TRBD1 for D (5 bases). Germline values: CDR1 SGHAT, CDR2 FQNNGV. The ends were cut back, 5 bases at V and 10 bases at J, with 19 bases in the middle. The CDR3 covers 14 residues. CDR3 in amino acids: CASSLYVPQDPQYF. CDR3 coding DNA: TGTGCCAGCAGCCTCTACGTCCCACAGGATCCGCAGTATTTT.

At least ten counts were recorded for this clonotype. This chain connects TRBV7-9 to TRBJ1-1, with D possibly being TRBD1 (5 bases). From germline, CDR1 is SEHNR and CDR2 FQNEAQ (reference sequence). The CDR3 is 13 residues long. V lost 6 bases to trimming and J lost 6 bases, with 14 bases between them. The CDR3 sequence is CASRLAGRPEAFF. CDR3 sequence (DNA): TGTGCCAGCAGGTTGGCAGGGAGGCCTGAAGCTTTCTTT.

This clonotype was observed a few times. This chain links TRBV20-1 with TRBJ2-3; the match to TRBD2 covers 7 bases. V trimming: 1 base; J trimming: 4 bases; junction bases outside the gene matches: 8. This CDR3 region has 15 residues. CDR1 and CDR2 from the germline V gene are DFQATT and SNEGSKA (reference sequence). This CDR3 reads CSARVPREFSDTQYF. The CDR3 nucleotides are TGCAGTGCTAGAGTCCCGCGGGAGTTTTCAGATACGCAGTATTTT.

This clonotype was detected many times. The chain joins TRBV12-3 or TRBV12-4 to TRBJ1-6, with 9 bases that match TRBD1. The CDR3 totals 13 residues. The V segment lost 6 bases and the J segment 7 bases; nucleotides outside the gene matches: 1. The CDR3, as DNA: TGTGCCAGCAGGGACAGGGGAAATTCACCCCTCCACTTT. The encoded protein is CASRDRGNSPLHF.

This clonotype was detected only a few times. The CDR3 DNA is TGTGCCAGCAGTTTTCCGGGACAAGGGTACCCCGAAGCTTTCTTT. It codes for CASSFPGQGYPEAFF. J is TRBJ1-1 and V is TRBV6-6; TRBD1 is a possible D gene (6 bases). The V end was cut by 4 bases, the J end by 8 bases, with 20 bases between. This CDR3 has 15 amino acids. Germline V CDR1 and CDR2: MNHNY, SVGAGI (reference sequence).

In its sample, this clonotype was seen a few times. The chain joins TRBV15 to TRBJ2-5, with D perhaps matching TRBD1 (5 bases). Germline V gene data show CDR1 as LNHNV and CDR2 as YYDKDF (reference sequence). Trimming removed 1 base at V and 2 bases at J, with 5 bases between. There are 13 residues in the CDR3. CDR3 sequence (DNA): TGTGCCACCAGCAGAGGACAGCAAGAGACCCAGTACTTC. It is translated as CATSRGQQETQYF.

The J gene is TRBJ1-5, the V gene TRBV7-9; 10 nucleotides line up with TRBD1. In germline, CDR1 is SEHNR, CDR2 FQNEAQ (reference sequence). Trimming removed 1 base from V and 4 bases from J; junction bases left unmatched: 1. This CDR3 spans 15 amino acids. The CDR3 loop reads CASSLVGQGNQPQHF. DNA of the CDR3: TGTGCCAGCAGCTTAGTGGGACAGGGGAATCAGCCCCAGCATTTT.

The CDR3 here is CATSDYSNRGTDTQYF. Here the CDR3 DNA reads TGTGCCACCAGTGATTATAGTAACAGAGGCACAGATACGCAGTATTTT. V gene TRBV24-1 combines with J gene TRBJ2-3; D gene unclear. The CDR3 is made up of 16 amino acids. Trimming removed 2 bases from V and 1 base from J, with 12 bases in between. Germline V CDR1 and CDR2: KGHDR, SFDVKD.

This clonotype came up many times. The chain links TRBV29-1 to TRBJ2-1; a weak D match, TRBD1 (7 bases). Germline V gives CDR1 SQVTM, CDR2 ANQGSEA. This CDR3 has 12 residues. V shed 8 bases and J shed 6 bases, with 14 bases lying between them. CDR3 bases: TGCAGCACGGGACAGACTAGCAATGAGCAGTTCTTC. Amino acids: CSTGQTSNEQFF.